This paragraph covers one T cell receptor (beta chain) sequence. Its matching antigen is unknown. Germline-derived CDR1 and CDR2 are GTSNPN and SVGIG (reference sequence). Unmatched junction bases numbered 7, after V lost 3 bases and J lost 0 bases. The CDR3 is 15 residues long. The data were taken from a study of cytomegalovirus exposure and HLA in healthy donors. A multiplex PCR was run with 60 Vbeta primers and 13 Jbeta primers. As processed by the authors: An analysis that came later counted some 85 million unique TCR beta chains, 10 million to 11 million shared. The protocol was immunoSEQ multiplex PCR, while the TCRdb copy is restricted to in-frame clones and leaves out a portion. V and J calls plus clone size are reproduced from that table; the DNA served to infer D and trimming. This table has fewer than 250,000 clones, about 79% appearing once. Overall study results and limits: Accurate prediction of most subjects' HLA-A and HLA-B alleles from TCR beta sequences was reported. Other equally common chains were less clonally expanded than HLA-associated TCR beta chains, a later analysis showed.

The rearrangement links TRBV30 to TRBJ1-2; 7 bases agree with TRBD1. The sequence was collected from a male donor in good health and CMV-seronegative. Sequencing was performed on PBMCs. DNA for the CDR3: TGTGCCTGGAGCAAGGGGACAGCTGCTAACTATGGCTACACCTTC. It yields the protein CAWSKGTAANYGYTF. Based on the CDR3 plus reference TRBV30 and TRBJ1-2, the full variable domain is SQTIHQWPATLVQPVGSPLSLECTVEGTSNPNLYWYRQAAGRGLQLLFYSVGIGQISSEVPQNLSASRPQDRQFILSSKKLLLSDSGFYLCAWSKGTAANYGYTFGSGTRLTVV.